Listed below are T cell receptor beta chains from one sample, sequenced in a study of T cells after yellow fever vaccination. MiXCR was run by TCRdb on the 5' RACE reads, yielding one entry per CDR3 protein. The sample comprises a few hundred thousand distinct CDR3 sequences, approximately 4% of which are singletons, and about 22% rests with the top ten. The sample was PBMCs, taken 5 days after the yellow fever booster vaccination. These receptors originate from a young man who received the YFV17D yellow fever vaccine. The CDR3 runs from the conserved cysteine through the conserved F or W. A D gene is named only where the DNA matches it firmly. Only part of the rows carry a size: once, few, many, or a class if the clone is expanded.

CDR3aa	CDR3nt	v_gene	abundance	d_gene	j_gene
CASSLTMGRLYYGYTF	TGTGCCAGCAGTCTAACTATGGGACGGCTATACTATGGCTACACCTTC	TRBV12-3/TRBV12-4	few	.	TRBJ1-2
CASSDPPGHPTGELFF	TGTGCCAGCAGCGATCCTCCGGGACATCCCACCGGGGAGCTGTTTTTT	TRBV12-3/TRBV12-4	.	.	TRBJ2-2
CASKRGTGWKSSTDTQYF	TGTGCCAGCAAAAGGGGTACGGGGTGGAAATCTAGCACAGATACGCAGTATTTT	TRBV27	few	.	TRBJ2-3
CASSELANTEAFF	TGTGCCAGCAGTGAATTGGCGAACACTGAAGCTTTCTTT	TRBV2	many	.	TRBJ1-1
CASSPGTGVKGELFF	TGTGCCAGCAGTCCCGGGACAGGGGTGAAGGGGGAGCTGTTTTTT	TRBV7-3	.	TRBD1	TRBJ2-2
CAISEGDYGYTF	TGTGCCATCAGTGAGGGGGACTATGGCTACACCTTC	TRBV10-3	.	.	TRBJ1-2
CASTKDRAVFEQYF	TGTGCCAGTACAAAGGACAGGGCTGTTTTCGAGCAGTACTTC	TRBV7-2	many	TRBD1	TRBJ2-7
CSVVFGQGEAFF	TGCAGCGTTGTATTCGGGCAGGGTGAAGCTTTCTTT	TRBV29-1	few	.	TRBJ1-1
CASSVSGNYGYTF	TGTGCCAGCAGCGTCTCAGGGAACTATGGCTACACCTTC	TRBV6-5	few	.	TRBJ1-2
CAWSVNRGTPQHF	TGTGCCTGGAGTGTTAACAGGGGAACACCCCAGCATTTT	TRBV30	.	TRBD1	TRBJ1-5
CASSELRAGGLTQYF	TGTGCCAGCAGTGAATTGAGAGCGGGGGGGCTTACGCAGTATTTT	TRBV6-1	few	TRBD2	TRBJ2-3
CASSFLGTGYDTQYF	TGCGCCAGCAGCTTCCTCGGGACAGGGTACGATACGCAGTATTTT	TRBV5-1	.	TRBD1	TRBJ2-3
CALLASGASYNEQFF	TGTGCCCTGCTGGCGTCGGGGGCCTCCTACAATGAGCAGTTCTTC	TRBV28	many	.	TRBJ2-1
CSVNRGPTDTQYF	TGCAGCGTCAACAGGGGGCCCACAGATACGCAGTATTTT	TRBV29-1	many	TRBD1	TRBJ2-3
CASSLNREGEQFF	TGTGCCAGCAGCTTGAACAGGGAGGGTGAGCAGTTCTTC	TRBV11-3	many	.	TRBJ2-1
CSARDVGTGPNQPQHF	TGCAGTGCTAGAGATGTGGGGACAGGGCCCAATCAGCCCCAGCATTTT	TRBV20-1	few	TRBD1	TRBJ1-5
CASSQELRGKLFF	TGCGCCAGCAGCCAAGAGTTAAGGGGGAAACTGTTTTTT	TRBV4-3	many	.	TRBJ1-4
CSARQGTGELFF	TGCAGTGCCCGACAGGGCACCGGGGAGCTGTTTTTT	TRBV20-1	few	TRBD1	TRBJ2-2
CATSDVNIETQYF	TGTGCCACCAGTGATGTTAACATAGAGACCCAGTACTTC	TRBV24-1	many	.	TRBJ2-5
CASTLRGSRGEQYF	TGTGCCAGCACGCTCAGGGGGTCCAGGGGCGAGCAGTACTTC	TRBV5-4	many	TRBD1	TRBJ2-7
CASSYPTRGDTQYF	TGTGCCAGCAGTTACCCGACGCGCGGAGATACGCAGTATTTT	TRBV6-6	.	.	TRBJ2-3
CASSSFSGNTIYF	TGTGCCAGCAGTAGTTTCTCTGGAAACACCATATATTTT	TRBV28	.	.	TRBJ1-3
CASSVLDSKPGELFF	TGCGCCAGCAGTGTACTGGACAGTAAGCCCGGGGAGCTGTTTTTT	TRBV5-1	.	.	TRBJ2-2
CASSGALVDGELFF	TGCGCCAGCAGCGGAGCGTTGGTGGACGGGGAGCTGTTTTTT	TRBV5-1	many	.	TRBJ2-2
CASSQDSGGAGGYTF	TGCGCCAGCAGCCAAGACTCGGGGGGCGCGGGGGGCTACACCTTC	TRBV4-3	few	.	TRBJ1-2
CAISGEEDEKLFF	TGTGCCATCAGTGGGGAGGAGGACGAAAAACTGTTTTTT	TRBV10-3	.	.	TRBJ1-4
CASTALPGQDSNQPQHF	TGCGCCAGCACCGCGTTACCGGGACAGGATAGCAATCAGCCCCAGCATTTT	TRBV4-1	.	TRBD1	TRBJ1-5
CASSLRGRGRWNEQFF	TGTGCCAGCAGCCTACGGGGTCGGGGGCGGTGGAATGAGCAGTTCTTC	TRBV3-1	few	.	TRBJ2-1